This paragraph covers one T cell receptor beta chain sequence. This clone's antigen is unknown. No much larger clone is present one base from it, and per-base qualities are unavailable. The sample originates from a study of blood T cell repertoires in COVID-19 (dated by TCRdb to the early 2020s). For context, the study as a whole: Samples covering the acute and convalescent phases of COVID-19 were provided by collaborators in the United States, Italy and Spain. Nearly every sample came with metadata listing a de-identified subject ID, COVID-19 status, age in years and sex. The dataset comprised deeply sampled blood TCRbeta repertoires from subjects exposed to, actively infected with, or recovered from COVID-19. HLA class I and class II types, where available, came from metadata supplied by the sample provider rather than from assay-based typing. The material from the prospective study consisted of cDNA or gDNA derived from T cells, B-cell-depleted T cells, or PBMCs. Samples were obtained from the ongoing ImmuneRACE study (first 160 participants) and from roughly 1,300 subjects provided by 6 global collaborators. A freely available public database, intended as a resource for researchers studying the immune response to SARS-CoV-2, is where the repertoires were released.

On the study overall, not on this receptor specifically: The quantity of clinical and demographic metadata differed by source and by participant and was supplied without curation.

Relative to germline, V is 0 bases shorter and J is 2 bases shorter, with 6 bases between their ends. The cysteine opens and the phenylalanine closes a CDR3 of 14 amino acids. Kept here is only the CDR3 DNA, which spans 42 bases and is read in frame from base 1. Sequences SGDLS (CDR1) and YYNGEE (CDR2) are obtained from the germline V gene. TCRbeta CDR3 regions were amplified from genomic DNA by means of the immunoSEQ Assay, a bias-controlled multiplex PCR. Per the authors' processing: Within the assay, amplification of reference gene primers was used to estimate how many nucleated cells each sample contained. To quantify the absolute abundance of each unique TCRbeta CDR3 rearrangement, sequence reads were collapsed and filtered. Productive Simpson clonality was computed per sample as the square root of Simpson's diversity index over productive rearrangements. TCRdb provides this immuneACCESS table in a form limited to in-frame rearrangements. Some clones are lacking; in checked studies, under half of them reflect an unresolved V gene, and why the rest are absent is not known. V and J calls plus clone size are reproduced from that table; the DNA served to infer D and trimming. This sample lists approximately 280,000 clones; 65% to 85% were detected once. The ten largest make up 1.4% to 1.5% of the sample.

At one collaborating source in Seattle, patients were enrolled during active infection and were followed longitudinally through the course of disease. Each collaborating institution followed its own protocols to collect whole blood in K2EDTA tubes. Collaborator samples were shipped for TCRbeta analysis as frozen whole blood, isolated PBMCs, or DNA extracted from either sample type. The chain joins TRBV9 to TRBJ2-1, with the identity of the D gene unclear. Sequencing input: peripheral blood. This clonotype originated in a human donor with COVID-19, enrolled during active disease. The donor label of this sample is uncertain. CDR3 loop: CASSVGRTYNEQFF. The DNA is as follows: TGTGCCAGCAGCGTAGGGCGGACCTACAATGAGCAGTTCTTC. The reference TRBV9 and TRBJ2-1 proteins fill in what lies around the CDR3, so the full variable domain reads DSGVTQTPKHLITATGQRVTLRCSPRSGDLSVYWYQQSLDQGLQFLIQYYNGEERAKGNILERFSAQQFPDLHSELNLSSLELGDSALYFCASSVGRTYNEQFFGPGTRLTVL.